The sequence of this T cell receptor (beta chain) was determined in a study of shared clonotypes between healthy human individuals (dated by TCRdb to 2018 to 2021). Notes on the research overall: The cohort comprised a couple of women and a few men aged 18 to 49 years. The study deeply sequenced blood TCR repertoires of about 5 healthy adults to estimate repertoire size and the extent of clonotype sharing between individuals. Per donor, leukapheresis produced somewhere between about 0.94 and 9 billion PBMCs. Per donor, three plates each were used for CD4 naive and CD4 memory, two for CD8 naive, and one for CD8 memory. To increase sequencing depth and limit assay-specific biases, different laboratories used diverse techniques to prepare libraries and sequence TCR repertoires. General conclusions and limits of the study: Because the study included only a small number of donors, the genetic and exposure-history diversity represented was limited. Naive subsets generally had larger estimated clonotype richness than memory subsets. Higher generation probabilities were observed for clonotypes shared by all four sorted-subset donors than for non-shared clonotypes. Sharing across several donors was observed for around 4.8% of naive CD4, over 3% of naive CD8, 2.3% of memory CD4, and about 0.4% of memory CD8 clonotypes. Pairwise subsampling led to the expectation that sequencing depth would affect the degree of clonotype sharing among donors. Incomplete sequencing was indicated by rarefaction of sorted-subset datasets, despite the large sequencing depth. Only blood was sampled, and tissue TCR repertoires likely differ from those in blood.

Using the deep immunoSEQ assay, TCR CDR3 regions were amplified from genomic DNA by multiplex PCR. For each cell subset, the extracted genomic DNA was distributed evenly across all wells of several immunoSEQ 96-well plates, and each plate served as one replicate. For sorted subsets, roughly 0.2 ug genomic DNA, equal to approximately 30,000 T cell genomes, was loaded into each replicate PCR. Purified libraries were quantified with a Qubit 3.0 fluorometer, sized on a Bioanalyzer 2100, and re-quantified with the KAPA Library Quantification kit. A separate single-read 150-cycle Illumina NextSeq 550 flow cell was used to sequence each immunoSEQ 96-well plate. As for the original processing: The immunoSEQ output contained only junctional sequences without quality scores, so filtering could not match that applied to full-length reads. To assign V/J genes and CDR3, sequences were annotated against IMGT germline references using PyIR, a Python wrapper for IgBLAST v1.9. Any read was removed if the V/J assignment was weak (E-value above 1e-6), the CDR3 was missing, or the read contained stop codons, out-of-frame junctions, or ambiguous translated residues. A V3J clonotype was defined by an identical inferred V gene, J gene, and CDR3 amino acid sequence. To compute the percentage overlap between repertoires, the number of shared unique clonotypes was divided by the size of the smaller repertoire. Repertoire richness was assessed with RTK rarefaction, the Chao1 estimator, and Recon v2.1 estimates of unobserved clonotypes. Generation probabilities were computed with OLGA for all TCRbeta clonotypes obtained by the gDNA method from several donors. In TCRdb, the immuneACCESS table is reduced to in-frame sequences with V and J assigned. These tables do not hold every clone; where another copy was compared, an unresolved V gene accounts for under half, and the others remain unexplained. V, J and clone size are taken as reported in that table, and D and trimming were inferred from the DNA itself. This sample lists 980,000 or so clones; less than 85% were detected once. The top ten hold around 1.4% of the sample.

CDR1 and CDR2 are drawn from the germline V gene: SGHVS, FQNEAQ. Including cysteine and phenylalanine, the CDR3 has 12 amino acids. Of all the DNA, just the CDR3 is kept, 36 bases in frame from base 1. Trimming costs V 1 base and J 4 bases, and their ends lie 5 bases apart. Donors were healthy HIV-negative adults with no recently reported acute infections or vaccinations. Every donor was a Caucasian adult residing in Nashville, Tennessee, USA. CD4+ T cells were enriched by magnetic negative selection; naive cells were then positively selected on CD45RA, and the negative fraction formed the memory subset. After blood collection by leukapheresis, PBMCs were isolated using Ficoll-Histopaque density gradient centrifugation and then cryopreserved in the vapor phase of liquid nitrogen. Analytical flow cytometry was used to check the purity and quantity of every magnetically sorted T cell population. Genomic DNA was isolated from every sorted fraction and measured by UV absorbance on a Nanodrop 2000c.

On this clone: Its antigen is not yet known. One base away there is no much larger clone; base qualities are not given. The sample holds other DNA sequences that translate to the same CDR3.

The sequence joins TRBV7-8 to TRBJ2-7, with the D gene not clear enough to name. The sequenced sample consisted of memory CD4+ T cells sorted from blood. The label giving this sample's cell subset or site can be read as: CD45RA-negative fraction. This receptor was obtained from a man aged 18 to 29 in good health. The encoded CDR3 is CASSLGSYEQYF. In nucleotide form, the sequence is TGTGCCAGCAGCTTAGGTAGTTACGAGCAGTACTTC.